Listed here is a single T cell receptor (beta chain). Its antigen is undetermined. These data belong to a study of yellow fever vaccine responses in identical twins. General study findings and limits: As reported, the vaccine T cell response of twins seemed partly convergent and partly personalized.

Each CDR3 protein gets one entry after TCRdb re-called the RT-PCR reads with MiXCR. The sample holds some 1,400 distinct CDR3 sequences; over 80% are singletons and the top ten take 6.5%. Germline V gene sequence: CDR1 MNHEY, CDR2 SVGAGI. Trimming left V 2 bases short and J 11 bases short, with 7 bases between. The CDR3 runs to 11 residues. The V and J genes are TRBV6-5 and TRBJ1-5; D remains ambiguous. The clonotype comes from a woman between 18 and 30 years old who received the yellow fever vaccine. The sample consisted of T cells from blood (PBMCs), unsorted or a sorted subset (not recorded which), taken before or after yellow fever vaccination (not recorded which). CDR3 in amino acids: CASSYLGSQHF. CDR3 DNA sequence: TGTGCCAGCAGTTACCTTGGGTCCCAGCATTTT.